This is a list of T cell receptor beta chains from one sample in a study of cytomegalovirus exposure and HLA in healthy donors. The table came from immunoSEQ multiplex PCR; TCRdb's copy has only in-frame clones and leaves some out. This table holds roughly 90,000 clones, approximately 84% found once. Sequencing was done on a sample of PBMCs. The receptors here all came from a man in his late teens or twenties in good health and CMV-seronegative. CDR3s include the opening cysteine and the closing phenylalanine or tryptophan. The D gene is left open where the match is weak. Where a row states a size, it is once, few, many or the class of an expanded clone; other rows omit it.

J,D,size,V,CDR3,DNA
TRBJ2-7,TRBD2,NA,TRBV9,CASSPLRLANTYEQYF,TGTGCCAGCAGTCCACTGCGACTAGCGAATACCTACGAGCAGTACTTC
TRBJ2-7,TRBD2,NA,TRBV5-6,CASSVGLAYEQYF,TGTGCCAGCAGCGTGGGACTAGCGTACGAGCAGTACTTC
TRBJ2-1,TRBD2,NA,TRBV15,CATIGLAGKEQFF,TGTGCCACCATTGGACTAGCGGGAAAGGAGCAGTTCTTC
TRBJ1-5,NA,NA,TRBV5-1,CASSLAGGRGQPQHF,TGCGCCAGCAGCTTGGCCGGTGGGCGGGGGCAGCCCCAGCATTTT
TRBJ1-3,NA,NA,TRBV28,CASSSGYNTIYF,TGTGCCAGCAGTTCAGGGTACAACACCATATATTTT
TRBJ2-7,NA,few,TRBV7-2,CASSPGPSYEQYF,TGTGCCAGCAGCCCGGGTCCGTCCTACGAGCAGTACTTC
TRBJ1-1,NA,NA,TRBV27,CASSSWTATMNTEAFF,TGTGCCAGCAGTTCATGGACAGCTACTATGAACACTGAAGCTTTCTTT
TRBJ1-5,NA,NA,TRBV19,CASSPTSQNVYQPQHF,TGTGCCAGTAGTCCCACATCCCAAAACGTCTATCAGCCCCAGCATTTT
TRBJ1-1,TRBD1,NA,TRBV30,CAWRAGTGVALF,TGTGCCTGGAGGGCCGGGACAGGGGTTGCTCTCTTT
TRBJ2-5,NA,NA,TRBV5-8,CASSLKGQAQETQYF,TGTGCCAGCAGCTTGAAGGGACAAGCCCAAGAGACCCAGTACTTC
TRBJ2-3,TRBD2,once,TRBV2,CASKRLAGVSSDTQYF,TGTGCCAGCAAAAGACTAGCGGGAGTGTCTTCAGATACGCAGTATTTT
TRBJ2-1,NA,NA,TRBV21-1,CASSKVGLTASESPRDEQFF,TGTGCCAGCAGCAAAGTGGGGCTAACGGCCTCAGAAAGCCCCCGCGATGAGCAGTTCTTC
TRBJ1-4,NA,medium-sized,TRBV6-1,CASGPFFLGDEKLFF,TGTGCCAGTGGACCCTTCTTTCTCGGGGATGAAAAACTGTTTTTT
TRBJ1-1,TRBD1,few,TRBV5-1,CASSSGDRSNTEAFF,TGCGCCAGCAGCTCGGGGGACAGGTCAAACACTGAAGCTTTCTTT
TRBJ1-2,NA,NA,TRBV28,CASSLSPRGQVGGYTF,TGTGCCAGCAGTTTATCCCCCCGAGGACAAGTCGGTGGCTACACCTTC
TRBJ2-1,TRBD2,NA,TRBV30,CAWSALAGEVNEQFF,TGTGCCTGGTCCGCATTAGCGGGAGAGGTAAATGAGCAGTTCTTC
TRBJ2-3,NA,NA,TRBV29-1,CSVEVLAADTQYF,TGCAGCGTTGAGGTGTTAGCTGCAGATACGCAGTATTTT
TRBJ2-1,NA,once,TRBV7-9,CASSLRRDEQFF,TGTGCCAGCAGCTTAAGGCGGGACGAGCAGTTCTTC
TRBJ1-5,TRBD1,NA,TRBV6-1,CASRGQGDQPQHF,TGTGCCAGCAGGGGACAGGGCGATCAGCCCCAGCATTTT
TRBJ1-2,NA,NA,TRBV9,CASSVDLEFGDGYTF,TGTGCCAGCAGCGTAGATCTAGAGTTCGGCGATGGCTACACCTTC
TRBJ2-2,NA,NA,TRBV6-5,CASSYSLIGASGELFF,TGTGCCAGCAGTTACTCTTTAATAGGGGCGTCCGGGGAGCTGTTTTTT
TRBJ1-2,TRBD1,NA,TRBV2,CASSPWDSHGYTF,TGTGCCAGCAGTCCTTGGGACAGCCATGGCTACACCTTC
TRBJ1-1,TRBD1,NA,TRBV7-8,CASSLNRGRRSTEAFF,TGTGCCAGCAGCCTCAACAGGGGGCGAAGAAGCACTGAAGCTTTCTTT
TRBJ2-1,TRBD2,NA,TRBV30,CAWSASGSAYNEQFF,TGTGCCTGGAGTGCTAGCGGGAGCGCCTACAATGAGCAGTTCTTC
TRBJ1-1,NA,NA,TRBV6-1,CASSRPAGDDTEAFF,TGTGCCAGCAGCCGGCCCGCAGGGGACGACACTGAAGCTTTCTTT
TRBJ2-1,NA,once,TRBV27,CASSPEGNEQFF,TGTGCCAGTTCCCCCGAGGGAAATGAGCAGTTCTTC
TRBJ2-7,TRBD2,NA,TRBV5-4,CASSTSHGTSIYEQYF,TGTGCCAGCAGCACGTCACATGGGACTAGCATCTACGAGCAGTACTTC
TRBJ1-5,NA,NA,TRBV29-1,CSVERWHYGSNQPQHF,TGCAGCGTTGAACGGTGGCATTACGGGAGCAATCAGCCCCAGCATTTT
TRBJ1-2,NA,NA,TRBV7-8,CASSLAGGERGYTF,TGTGCCAGCAGCTTAGCGGGGGGAGAAAGAGGCTACACCTTC
TRBJ1-1,NA,NA,TRBV5-4,CASSGWTANTEAFF,TGTGCCAGCAGCGGGTGGACAGCTAACACTGAAGCTTTCTTT
TRBJ1-2,NA,few,TRBV19,CASSLGAANYGYTF,TGTGCCAGTAGCTTAGGGGCAGCTAACTATGGCTACACCTTC
TRBJ2-5,TRBD1,NA,TRBV7-6,CASSLDPPGRDRVSQETQYF,TGTGCCAGCAGCTTGGATCCCCCGGGTAGGGACAGGGTCTCCCAAGAGACCCAGTACTTC
TRBJ2-7,NA,NA,TRBV7-9,CASSSHHYEQYF,TGTGCCAGCAGCTCACACCACTACGAGCAGTACTTC
TRBJ2-5,TRBD2,NA,TRBV20-1,CSAERGETQYF,TGCAGTGCGGAGCGGGGAGAGACCCAGTACTTC
TRBJ1-5,NA,once,TRBV29-1,CSAMTGPGLNQPQHF,TGCAGCGCAATGACAGGTCCGGGACTAAATCAGCCCCAGCATTTT
TRBJ2-7,TRBD1,NA,TRBV6-1,CASSVTGVIAYEQYF,TGTGCCAGCAGTGTTACAGGGGTCATTGCCTACGAGCAGTACTTC
TRBJ2-7,TRBD2,NA,TRBV10-1,CASSPPGLAGASSYEQYF,TGCGCCAGCAGTCCCCCGGGACTAGCGGGGGCTAGCTCCTACGAGCAGTACTTC
TRBJ2-7,NA,NA,TRBV27,CASTGSSYEQYF,TGTGCCAGCACCGGGAGTTCCTACGAGCAGTACTTC
TRBJ2-1,NA,NA,TRBV2,CASSERTYNEQFF,TGTGCCAGCAGTGAAAGGACTTACAATGAGCAGTTCTTC
TRBJ1-4,NA,NA,TRBV6-5,CVSSYEATNEKLFF,TGTGTCAGCAGTTATGAGGCAACTAATGAAAAACTGTTTTTT
TRBJ2-2,TRBD2,NA,TRBV7-9,CASSFWGSGTNTGELFF,TGTGCCAGCAGCTTCTGGGGAAGCGGGACGAACACCGGGGAGCTGTTTTTT
TRBJ2-5,NA,NA,TRBV5-1,CASSLGPGLKETQYF,TGCGCCAGCAGCTTGGGACCGGGTCTCAAAGAGACCCAGTACTTC
TRBJ1-2,TRBD1,NA,TRBV29-1,CSVFRQGENYGYTF,TGCAGCGTCTTCAGACAGGGGGAGAACTATGGCTACACCTTC
TRBJ2-2,NA,NA,TRBV2,CASSWRENTGELFF,TGTGCCAGCAGTTGGCGGGAGAACACCGGGGAGCTGTTTTTT
TRBJ1-5,TRBD1,NA,TRBV30,CAWGRQGNQPQHF,TGTGCCTGGGGTCGACAGGGAAATCAGCCCCAGCATTTT
TRBJ1-2,NA,NA,TRBV29-1,CSVDPGTNYGYTF,TGCAGCGTTGACCCCGGGACAAACTATGGCTACACCTTC
TRBJ2-7,NA,NA,TRBV7-8,CASSALGSRPYEQYF,TGTGCCAGCAGCGCCCTCGGGAGCAGGCCGTACGAGCAGTACTTC
TRBJ2-1,TRBD2,medium-sized,TRBV6-4,CASSDELAGSDEQFF,TGTGCCAGCAGTGACGAATTAGCGGGGTCGGATGAGCAGTTCTTC
TRBJ1-1,NA,NA,TRBV5-1,CASSLDLRAAFF,TGCGCCAGCAGCTTGGATCTGAGGGCAGCTTTCTTT
TRBJ1-1,NA,NA,TRBV29-1,CSVEEAKQRYTEAFF,TGCAGCGTTGAAGAGGCGAAGCAGCGATACACTGAAGCTTTCTTT